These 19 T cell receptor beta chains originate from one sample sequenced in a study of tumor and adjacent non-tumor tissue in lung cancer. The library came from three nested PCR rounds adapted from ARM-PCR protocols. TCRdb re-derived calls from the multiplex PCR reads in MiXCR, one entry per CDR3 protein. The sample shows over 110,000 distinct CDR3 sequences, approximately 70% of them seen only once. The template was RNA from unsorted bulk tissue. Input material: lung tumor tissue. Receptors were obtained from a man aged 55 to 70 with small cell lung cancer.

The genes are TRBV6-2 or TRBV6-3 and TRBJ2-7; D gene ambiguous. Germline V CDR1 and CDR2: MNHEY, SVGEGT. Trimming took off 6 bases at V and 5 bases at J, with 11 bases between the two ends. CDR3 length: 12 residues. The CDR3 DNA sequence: TGTGCCAGCAGCCTAAGGTTCCACGAGCAGTACTTC. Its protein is CASSLRFHEQYF.

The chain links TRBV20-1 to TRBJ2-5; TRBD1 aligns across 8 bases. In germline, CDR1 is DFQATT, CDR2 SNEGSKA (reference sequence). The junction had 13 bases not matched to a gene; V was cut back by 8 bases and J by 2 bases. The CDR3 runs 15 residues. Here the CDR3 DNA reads TGCAGTACTTACGCCGGGACAGGCCTTCAAGAGACCCAGTACTTC. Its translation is CSTYAGTGLQETQYF.

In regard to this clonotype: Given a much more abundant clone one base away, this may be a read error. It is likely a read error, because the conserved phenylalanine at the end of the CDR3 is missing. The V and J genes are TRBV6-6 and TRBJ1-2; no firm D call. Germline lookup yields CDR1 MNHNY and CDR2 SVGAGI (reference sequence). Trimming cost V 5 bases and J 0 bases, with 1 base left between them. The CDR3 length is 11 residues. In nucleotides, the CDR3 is TGTGCCAGCAGTACTAACTATGGCTACACCGTC. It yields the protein CASSTNYGYTV.

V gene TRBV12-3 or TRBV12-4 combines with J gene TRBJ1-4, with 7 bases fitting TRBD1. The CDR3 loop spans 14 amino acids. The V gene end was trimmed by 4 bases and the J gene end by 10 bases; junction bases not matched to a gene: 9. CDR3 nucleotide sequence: TGTGCCAGCAGTTCGCAGGGGACAGTAATAAAACTGTTTTTT. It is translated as CASSSQGTVIKLFF.

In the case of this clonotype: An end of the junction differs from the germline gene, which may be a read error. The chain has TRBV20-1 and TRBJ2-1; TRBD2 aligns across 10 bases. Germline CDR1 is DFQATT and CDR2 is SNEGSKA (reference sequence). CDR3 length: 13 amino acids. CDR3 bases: TGCAGTGTTAAGACTAGCGGGCACAATGAGCAGTTCTTT. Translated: CSVKTSGHNEQFF.

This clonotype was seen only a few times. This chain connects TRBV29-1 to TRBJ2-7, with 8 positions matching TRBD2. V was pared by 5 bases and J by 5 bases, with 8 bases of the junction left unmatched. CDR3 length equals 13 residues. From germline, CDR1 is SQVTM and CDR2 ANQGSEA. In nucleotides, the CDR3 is TGCAGCGTTTCTAGCGGGCCCGAAGACGAGCAGTACTTC. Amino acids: CSVSSGPEDEQYF.

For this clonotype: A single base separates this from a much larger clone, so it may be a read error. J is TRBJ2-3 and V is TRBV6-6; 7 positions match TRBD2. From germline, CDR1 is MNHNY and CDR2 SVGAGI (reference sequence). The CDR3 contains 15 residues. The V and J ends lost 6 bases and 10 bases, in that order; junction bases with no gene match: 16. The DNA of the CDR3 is TGTGCCAGCAGAGCACTAGCGTTAGGAATTATGGCGCAGTATTTT. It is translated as CASRALALGIMAQYF.

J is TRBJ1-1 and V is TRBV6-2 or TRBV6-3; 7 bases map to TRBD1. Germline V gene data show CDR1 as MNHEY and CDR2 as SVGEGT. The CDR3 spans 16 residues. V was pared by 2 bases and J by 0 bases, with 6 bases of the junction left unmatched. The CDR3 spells CASSYAPGQLNTEAFF. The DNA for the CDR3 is TGTGCCAGCAGTTACGCCCCGGGACAGTTGAACACTGAAGCTTTCTTT.

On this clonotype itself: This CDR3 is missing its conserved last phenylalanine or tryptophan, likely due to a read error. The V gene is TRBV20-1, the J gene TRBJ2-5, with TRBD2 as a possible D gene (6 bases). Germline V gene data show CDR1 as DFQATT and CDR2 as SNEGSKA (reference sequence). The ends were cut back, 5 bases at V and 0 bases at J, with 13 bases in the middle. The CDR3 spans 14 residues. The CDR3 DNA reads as TGCAGTGCTGGTTCTAGCGATAACCAAGAGACCCAGTACTTA. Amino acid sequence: CSAGSSDNQETQYL.

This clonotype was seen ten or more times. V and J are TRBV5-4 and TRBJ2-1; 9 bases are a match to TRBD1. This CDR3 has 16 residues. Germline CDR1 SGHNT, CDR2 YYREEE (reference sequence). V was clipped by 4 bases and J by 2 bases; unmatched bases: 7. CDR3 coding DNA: TGTGCCAGCAGCAGTGGACAGGGGAAAGCCTACAATGAGCAGTTCTTC. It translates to CASSSGQGKAYNEQFF.

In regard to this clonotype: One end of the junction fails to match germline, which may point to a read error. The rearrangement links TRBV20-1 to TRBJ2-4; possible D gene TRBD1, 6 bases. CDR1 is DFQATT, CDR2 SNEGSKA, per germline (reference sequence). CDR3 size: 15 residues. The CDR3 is CSARHLTRGRNIPYF. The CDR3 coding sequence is TGCAGTGCTAGACATCTTACCAGGGGCAGGAACATTCCGTACTTC.

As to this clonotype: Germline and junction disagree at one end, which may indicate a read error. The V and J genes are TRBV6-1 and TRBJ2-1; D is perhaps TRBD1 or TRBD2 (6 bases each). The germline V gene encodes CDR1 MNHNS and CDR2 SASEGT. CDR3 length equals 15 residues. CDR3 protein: CASSEEEGVYNAQFF. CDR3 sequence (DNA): TGTGCCAGCAGTGAAGAGGAGGGGGTATACAATGCGCAGTTCTTC.

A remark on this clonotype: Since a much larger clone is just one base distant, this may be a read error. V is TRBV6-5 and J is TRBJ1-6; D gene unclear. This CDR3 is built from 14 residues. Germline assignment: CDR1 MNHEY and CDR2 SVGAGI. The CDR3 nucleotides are TGTGCCAGCAATTACGGGGCCTATAATTCACCCCTCCACTTT. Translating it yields CASNYGAYNSPLHF.

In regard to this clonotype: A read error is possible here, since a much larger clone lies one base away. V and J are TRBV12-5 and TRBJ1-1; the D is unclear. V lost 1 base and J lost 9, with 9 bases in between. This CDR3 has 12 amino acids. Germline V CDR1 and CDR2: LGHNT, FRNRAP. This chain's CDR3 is CASGLGWRQAFF. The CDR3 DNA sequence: TGTGCTAGTGGTTTGGGGTGGCGACAAGCTTTCTTT.

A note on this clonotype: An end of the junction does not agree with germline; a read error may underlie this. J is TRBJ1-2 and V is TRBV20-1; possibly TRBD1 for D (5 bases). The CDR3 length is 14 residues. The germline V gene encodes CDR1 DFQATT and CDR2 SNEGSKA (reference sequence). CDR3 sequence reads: CSAPNVGANCGYTF. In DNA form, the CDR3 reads TGTAGTGCCCCCAACGTCGGGGCTAACTGTGGCTACACCTTC.

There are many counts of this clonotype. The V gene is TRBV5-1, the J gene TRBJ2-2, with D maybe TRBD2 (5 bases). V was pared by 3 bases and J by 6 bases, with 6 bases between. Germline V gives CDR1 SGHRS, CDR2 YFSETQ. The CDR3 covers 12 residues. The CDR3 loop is CASSWGAGELFF. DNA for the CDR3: TGCGCCAGCAGCTGGGGAGCCGGGGAGCTGTTTTTT. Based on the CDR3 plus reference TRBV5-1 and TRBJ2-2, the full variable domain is KAGVTQTPRYLIKTRGQQVTLSCSPISGHRSVSWYQQTPGQGLQFLFEYFSETQRNKGNFPGRFSGRQFSNSRSEMNVSTLELGDSALYLCASSWGAGELFFGEGSRLTVL.

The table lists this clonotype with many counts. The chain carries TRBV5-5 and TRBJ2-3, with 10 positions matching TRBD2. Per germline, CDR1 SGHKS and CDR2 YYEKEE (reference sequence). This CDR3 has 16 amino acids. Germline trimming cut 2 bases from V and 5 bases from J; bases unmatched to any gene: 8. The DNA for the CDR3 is TGTGCCAGCAGCTTTGCTAGCGGGAGTCCCAGAGATACGCAGTATTTT. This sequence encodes CASSFASGSPRDTQYF.

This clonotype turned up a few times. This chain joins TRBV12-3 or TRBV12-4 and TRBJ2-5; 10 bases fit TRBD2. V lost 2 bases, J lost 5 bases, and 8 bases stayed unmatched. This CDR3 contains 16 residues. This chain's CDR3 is CASSLRLAGAGETQYF. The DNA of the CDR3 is TGTGCCAGCAGTTTACGGCTAGCGGGAGCCGGGGAGACCCAGTACTTC.

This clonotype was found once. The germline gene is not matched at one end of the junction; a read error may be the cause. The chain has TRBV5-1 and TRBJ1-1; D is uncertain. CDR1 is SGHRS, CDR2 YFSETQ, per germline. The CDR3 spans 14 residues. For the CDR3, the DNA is TGCGCCAACAGCTTTGGGCCATCCCGGCCTGAAGCTTTCTTT. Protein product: CANSFGPSRPEAFF.